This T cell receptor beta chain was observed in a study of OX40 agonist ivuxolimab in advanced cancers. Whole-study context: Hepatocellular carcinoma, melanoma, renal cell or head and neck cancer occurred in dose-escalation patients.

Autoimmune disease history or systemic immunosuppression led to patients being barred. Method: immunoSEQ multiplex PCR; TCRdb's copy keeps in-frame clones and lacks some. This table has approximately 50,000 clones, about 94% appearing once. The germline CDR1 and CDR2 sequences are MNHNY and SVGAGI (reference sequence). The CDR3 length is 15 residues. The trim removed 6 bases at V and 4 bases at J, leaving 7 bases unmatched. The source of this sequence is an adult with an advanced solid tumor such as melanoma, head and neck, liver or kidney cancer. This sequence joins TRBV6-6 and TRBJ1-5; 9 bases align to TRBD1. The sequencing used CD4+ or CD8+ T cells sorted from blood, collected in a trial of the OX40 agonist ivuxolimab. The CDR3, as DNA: TGTGCCAGCAGGGTAACAGGGGGCGCGAATCAGCCCCAGCATTTT. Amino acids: CASRVTGGANQPQHF.